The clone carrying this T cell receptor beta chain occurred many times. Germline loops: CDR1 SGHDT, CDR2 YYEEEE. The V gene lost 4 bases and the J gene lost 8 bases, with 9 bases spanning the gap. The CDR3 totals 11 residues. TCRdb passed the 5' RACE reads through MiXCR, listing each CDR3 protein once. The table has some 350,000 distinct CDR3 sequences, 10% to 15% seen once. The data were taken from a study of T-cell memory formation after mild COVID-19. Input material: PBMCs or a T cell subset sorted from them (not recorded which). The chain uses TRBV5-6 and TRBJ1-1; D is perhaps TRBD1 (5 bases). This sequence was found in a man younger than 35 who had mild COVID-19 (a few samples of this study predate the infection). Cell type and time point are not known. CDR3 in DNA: TGTGCCAGCAGCAACAGGAAAGAAGCTTTCTTT. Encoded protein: CASSNRKEAFF.